This paragraph covers one T cell receptor beta chain sequence. The antigen remains unidentified. One end of the junction is discordant with germline, which a read error may explain. RNA and DNA were co-extracted from about 19-30 mg of unsorted bulk tissue. Surgical resection was the treatment these patients received for primary liver carcinoma. Each of the tumor samples contained in excess of 80% viable tumor cells. The input was approximately 500 ng total RNA; TCR beta cDNA was made from it with a constant-region primer. Sequencing libraries for TCR beta derived from three nested multiplex PCR rounds that used slightly modified ARM-PCR. A C-beta reverse primer was combined with TRBV1-TRBV30 forward primers in the first two PCR rounds, and each round had 10 cycles. From the multiplex PCR reads, TCRdb called clonotypes with MiXCR, one entry per CDR3 protein. Among 75,000 or so distinct CDR3 sequences listed, 60% to 80% were seen once.

The data derive from a study of tumor-infiltrating lymphocytes in primary liver carcinoma. Across the study: Ranging in age from 30 to 69 years, the patients were men and women. Study-wide points: Presence in all five tumor regions was observed for only about 7.5-24% of top clones.

The CDR3 extends over 15 amino acids. Germline values: CDR1 SGHAT, CDR2 FQNNGV. Sequencing input: liver tumor tissue from sampling region 4. Documented subset: tumor region T4, right-lateral pole. The TCR was taken from a man aged 35 to 55 with primary liver carcinoma and hepatitis B virus infection. V and J are TRBV11-2 and TRBJ2-2; no firm D call. The CDR3 DNA sequence: TGTGCCAACAGCTTTACGTATGGAAAGGGCGGGGAGCTGTTTTTT. Protein product: CANSFTYGKGGELFF.